This T cell receptor beta chain was recovered during a study of blood T cell repertoires in COVID-19. As for the study in general: Material from acute and convalescent COVID-19 was sourced from the United States, Italy and Spain. Nucleic acid was either cDNA or gDNA, and it came from T cells, B-cell-depleted T cells, or PBMCs.

Methods used by the authors: Counts of nucleated cells, estimated from reference gene primer amplification, were obtained. The repertoire was sequenced with immunoSEQ multiplex PCR; TCRdb's copy has only in-frame clones and lacks some. V and J calls and clone size come straight from that table; D and trimming were deduced from the DNA. The sample yields roughly 140,000 clones, around 91% seen once. In germline, CDR1 is ENHRY, CDR2 SYGVKD. V was pared by 4 bases and J by 4 bases, with 11 bases between. The CDR3 has 14 amino acids. The gene calls are TRBV10-3 and TRBJ1-5; D is perhaps TRBD1 (5 bases). The clonotype originates from a woman aged 55-75 years with active COVID-19. The material sequenced was peripheral blood. This CDR3 is CAISAAGSNQPQHF. DNA for the CDR3: TGTGCCATCAGTGCAGCAGGGTCGAATCAGCCCCAGCATTTT.